This T cell receptor (beta chain) is drawn from a study of T cell repertoires in cytomegalovirus infection. About the research overall: It can be stated that public TCR beta signatures indicated CMV infection as well as a matching HLA type.

With 4 bases removed from V and 8 bases from J, the gap between germline ends came to 18 bases. This CDR3 comprises 15 residues. CDR1 MGHRA and CDR2 YSYEKL come from the germline V gene. Worth noting for this clonotype: Its antigen is as yet unknown.

A single record per CDR3 protein comes from TCRdb applying MiXCR to the reads. The table includes hundreds of thousands of distinct CDR3 sequences, approximately 42% detected once. General study points: CMV-specific TCR beta clonotypes restricted by HLA-C were the ones dominating the ex vivo response. Carriers of CMV plus the relevant HLA were identified by cumulative public TCR beta family frequency.

This TCR was sampled from a human donor in good health (CMV status not recorded). Some clones in this sample may be carry-over from other donors' samples. The rearrangement uses TRBV4-1 and TRBJ2-1, with D tentatively TRBD2 (5 bases). The sequenced sample was cultured PBMCs, obtained from culture after CMV antigen stimulation. This CDR3 reads CASSRLGWRIDEQFF. In nucleotides, the CDR3 is TGCGCCAGCAGCCGTCTAGGTTGGAGGATCGATGAGCAGTTCTTC.